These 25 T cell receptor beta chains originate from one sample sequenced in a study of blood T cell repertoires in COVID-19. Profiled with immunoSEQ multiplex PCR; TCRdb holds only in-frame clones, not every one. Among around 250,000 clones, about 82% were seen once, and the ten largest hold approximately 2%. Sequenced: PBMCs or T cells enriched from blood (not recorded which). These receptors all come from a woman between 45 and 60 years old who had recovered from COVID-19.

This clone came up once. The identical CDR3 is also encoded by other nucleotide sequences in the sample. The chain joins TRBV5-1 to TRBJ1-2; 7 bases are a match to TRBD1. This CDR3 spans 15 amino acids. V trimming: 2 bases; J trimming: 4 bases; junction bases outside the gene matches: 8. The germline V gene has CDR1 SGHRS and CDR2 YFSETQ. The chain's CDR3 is CASSLDLGTAYGYTF. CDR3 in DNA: TGCGCCAGCAGCTTAGACCTCGGGACAGCCTATGGCTACACCTTC.

In DNA form, the CDR3 reads TGTGCCAGCAGCAGGCAGGGGGCGAATCAGCCCCAGCATTTT. Encoded protein: CASSRQGANQPQHF. The rearrangement joins TRBV9 to TRBJ1-5; 8 nucleotides match TRBD1. Trimming at V came to 4 bases and at J to 4 bases, leaving 4 bases not matched to a gene. This CDR3 is 14 amino acids long. Germline V CDR1 and CDR2: SGDLS, YYNGEE.

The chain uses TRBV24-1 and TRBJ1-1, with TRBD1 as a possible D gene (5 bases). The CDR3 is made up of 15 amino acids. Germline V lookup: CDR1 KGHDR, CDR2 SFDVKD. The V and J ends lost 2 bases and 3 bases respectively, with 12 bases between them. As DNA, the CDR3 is TGTGCCACCAGTGATTCAACGGGGGGATACACTGAAGCTTTCTTT. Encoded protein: CATSDSTGGYTEAFF.

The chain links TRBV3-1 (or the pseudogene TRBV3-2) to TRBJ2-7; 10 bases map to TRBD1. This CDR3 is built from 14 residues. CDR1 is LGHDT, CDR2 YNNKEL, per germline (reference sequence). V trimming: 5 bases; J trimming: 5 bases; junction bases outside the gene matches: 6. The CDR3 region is CASSSRQGADEQYF. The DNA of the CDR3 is TGTGCCAGCAGCTCGCGACAGGGGGCCGACGAGCAGTACTTC.

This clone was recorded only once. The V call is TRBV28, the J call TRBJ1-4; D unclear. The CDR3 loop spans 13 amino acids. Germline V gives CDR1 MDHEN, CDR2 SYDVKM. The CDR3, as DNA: TGTGCAACAGCGGGCGGGGCTAATGAAAAACTGTTTTTT. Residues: CATAGGANEKLFF.

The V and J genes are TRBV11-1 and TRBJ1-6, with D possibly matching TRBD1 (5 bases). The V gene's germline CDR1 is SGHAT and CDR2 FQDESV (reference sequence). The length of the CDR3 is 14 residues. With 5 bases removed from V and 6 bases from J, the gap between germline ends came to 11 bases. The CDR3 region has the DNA TGTGCCAGCAGCATACAGGATCTTAATTCACCCCTCCACTTT. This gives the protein CASSIQDLNSPLHF.

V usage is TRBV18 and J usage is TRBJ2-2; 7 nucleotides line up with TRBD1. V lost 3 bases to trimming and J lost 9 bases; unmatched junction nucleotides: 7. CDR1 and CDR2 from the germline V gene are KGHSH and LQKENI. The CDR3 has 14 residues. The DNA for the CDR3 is TGTGCCAGCTCACCCCCGAGGGGGCAGAGGGAGCTGTTTTTT. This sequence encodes CASSPPRGQRELFF.

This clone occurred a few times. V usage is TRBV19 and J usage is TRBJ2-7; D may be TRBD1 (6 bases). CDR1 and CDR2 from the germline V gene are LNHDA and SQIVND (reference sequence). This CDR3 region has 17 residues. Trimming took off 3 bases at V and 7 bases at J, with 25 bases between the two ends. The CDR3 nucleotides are TGTGCCAGTAGTATTTCGGGCCCCGCGGGCGGAAGGGGGGAGCAGTACTTC. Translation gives CASSISGPAGGRGEQYF.

Written as DNA, the CDR3 is TGTGCCAGCAGTTTAAAGTTAGGACAGTACTATGGCTACACCTTC. Its translation is CASSLKLGQYYGYTF. The V and J genes are TRBV28 and TRBJ1-2, with a possible D match to TRBD1 (6 bases). The CDR3 has 15 amino acids. V was pared by 2 bases and J by 3 bases, with 13 bases between. CDR1 and CDR2 (germline): MDHEN, SYDVKM.

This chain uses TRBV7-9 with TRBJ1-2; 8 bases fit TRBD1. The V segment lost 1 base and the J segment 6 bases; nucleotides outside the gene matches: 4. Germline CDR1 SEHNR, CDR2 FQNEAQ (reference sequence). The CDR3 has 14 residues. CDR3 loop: CASSLEGQVDGYTF. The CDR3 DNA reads TGTGCCAGCAGCTTAGAGGGACAGGTTGATGGCTACACCTTC.

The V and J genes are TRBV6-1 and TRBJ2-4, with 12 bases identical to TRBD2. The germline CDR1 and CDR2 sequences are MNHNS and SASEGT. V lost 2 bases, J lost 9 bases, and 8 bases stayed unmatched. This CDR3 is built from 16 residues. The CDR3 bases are TGTGCCAGCAGTGAACTCCTAGCGGGAGGGCCGAGCATTCAGTACTTC. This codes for CASSELLAGGPSIQYF.

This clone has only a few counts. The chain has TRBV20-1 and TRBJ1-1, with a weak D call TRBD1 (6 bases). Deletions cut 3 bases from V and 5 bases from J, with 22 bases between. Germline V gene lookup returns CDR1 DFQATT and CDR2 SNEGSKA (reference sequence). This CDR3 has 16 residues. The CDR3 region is CSASPPPTGLRTEAFF. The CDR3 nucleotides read TGCAGTGCTAGTCCCCCCCCTACAGGGTTGAGGACTGAAGCTTTCTTT.

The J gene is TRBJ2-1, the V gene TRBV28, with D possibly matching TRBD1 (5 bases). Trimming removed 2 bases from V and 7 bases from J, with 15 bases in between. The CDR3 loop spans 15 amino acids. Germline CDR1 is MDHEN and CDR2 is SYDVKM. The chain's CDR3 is CASSLLSRAANEQFF. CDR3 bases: TGTGCCAGCAGTTTACTTTCCAGGGCGGCAAATGAGCAGTTCTTC.

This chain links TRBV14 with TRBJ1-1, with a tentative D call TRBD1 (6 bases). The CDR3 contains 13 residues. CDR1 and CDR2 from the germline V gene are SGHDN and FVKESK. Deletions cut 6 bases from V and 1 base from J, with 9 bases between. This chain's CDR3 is CASSGQPNTEAFF. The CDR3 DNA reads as TGTGCCAGCAGTGGACAGCCGAACACTGAAGCTTTCTTT.

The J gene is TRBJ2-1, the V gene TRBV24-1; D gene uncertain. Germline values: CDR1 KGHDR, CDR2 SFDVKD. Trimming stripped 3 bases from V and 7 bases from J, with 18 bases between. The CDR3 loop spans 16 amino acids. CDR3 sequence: CATSDQRLGSGNEQFF. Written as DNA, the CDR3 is TGTGCCACCAGTGATCAACGTCTAGGATCTGGGAATGAGCAGTTCTTC.

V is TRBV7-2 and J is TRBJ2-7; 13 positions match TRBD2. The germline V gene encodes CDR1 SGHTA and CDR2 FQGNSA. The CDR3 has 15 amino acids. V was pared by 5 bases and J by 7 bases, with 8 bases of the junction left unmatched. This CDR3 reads CASSQTSGGAQEQYF. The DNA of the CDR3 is TGTGCCAGCAGCCAAACTAGCGGGGGGGCTCAGGAGCAGTACTTC.

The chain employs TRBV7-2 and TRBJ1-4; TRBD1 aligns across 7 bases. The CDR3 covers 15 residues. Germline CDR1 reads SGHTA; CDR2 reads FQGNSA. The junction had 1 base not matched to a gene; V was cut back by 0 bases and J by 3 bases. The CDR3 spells CASSLAGGANEKLFF. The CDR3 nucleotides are TGTGCCAGCAGCTTAGCAGGGGGCGCTAATGAAAAACTGTTTTTT.

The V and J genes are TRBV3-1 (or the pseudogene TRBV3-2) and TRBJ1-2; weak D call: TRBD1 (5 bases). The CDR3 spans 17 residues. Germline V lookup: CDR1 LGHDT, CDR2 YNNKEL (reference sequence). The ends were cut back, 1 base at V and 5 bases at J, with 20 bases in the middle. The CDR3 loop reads CASSQVRLTGRGYGYTF. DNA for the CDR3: TGTGCCAGCAGCCAAGTGCGTCTTACAGGACGTGGGTATGGCTACACCTTC.

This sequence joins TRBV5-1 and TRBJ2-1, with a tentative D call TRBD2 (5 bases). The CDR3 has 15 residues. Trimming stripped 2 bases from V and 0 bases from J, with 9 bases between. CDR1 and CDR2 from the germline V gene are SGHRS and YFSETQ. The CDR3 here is CASSLDYSSYNEQFF. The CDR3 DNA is TGCGCCAGCAGCTTAGACTACAGCTCCTACAATGAGCAGTTCTTC.

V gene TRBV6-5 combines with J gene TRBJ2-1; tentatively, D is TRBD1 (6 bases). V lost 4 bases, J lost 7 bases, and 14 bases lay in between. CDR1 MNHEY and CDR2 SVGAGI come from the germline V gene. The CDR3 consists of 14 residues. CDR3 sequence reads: CASSSRGGGNEQFF. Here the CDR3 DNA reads TGTGCCAGCAGTTCTCGAGGGGGTGGAAATGAGCAGTTCTTC.

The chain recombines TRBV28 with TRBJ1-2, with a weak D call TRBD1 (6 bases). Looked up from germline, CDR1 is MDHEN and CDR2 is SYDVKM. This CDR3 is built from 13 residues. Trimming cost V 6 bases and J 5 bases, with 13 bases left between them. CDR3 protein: CASSPRTEYGYTF. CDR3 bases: TGTGCCAGCAGCCCCCGGACAGAATATGGCTACACCTTC.

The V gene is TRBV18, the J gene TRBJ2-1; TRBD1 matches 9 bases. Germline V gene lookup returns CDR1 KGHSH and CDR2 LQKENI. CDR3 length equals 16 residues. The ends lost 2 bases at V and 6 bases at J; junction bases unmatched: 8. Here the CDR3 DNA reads TGTGCCAGCTCACCAAGGGGACAGGGAGTGTCCAATGAGCAGTTCTTC. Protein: CASSPRGQGVSNEQFF.

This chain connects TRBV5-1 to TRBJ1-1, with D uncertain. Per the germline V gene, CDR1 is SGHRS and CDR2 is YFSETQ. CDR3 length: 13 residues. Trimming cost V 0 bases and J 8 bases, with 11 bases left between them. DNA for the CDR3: TGCGCCAGCAGCTTGGGCCCCGAGGAAGAAGCTTTCTTT. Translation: CASSLGPEEEAFF.

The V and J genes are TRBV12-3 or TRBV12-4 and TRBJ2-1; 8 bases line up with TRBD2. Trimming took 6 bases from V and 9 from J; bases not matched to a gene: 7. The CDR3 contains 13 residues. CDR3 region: CASSSGTSSEQFF. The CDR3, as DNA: TGTGCCAGCAGCAGCGGGACTAGTAGTGAGCAGTTCTTC.

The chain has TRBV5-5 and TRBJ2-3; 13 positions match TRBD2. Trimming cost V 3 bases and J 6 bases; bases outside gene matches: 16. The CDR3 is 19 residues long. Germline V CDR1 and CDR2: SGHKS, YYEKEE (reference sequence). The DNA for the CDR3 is TGTGCCAGCAGCTCTCCTAATAGAACTAGCGGGGGGGCCATGGATACGCAGTATTTT. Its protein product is CASSSPNRTSGGAMDTQYF.